This T cell receptor (beta chain) was identified during a study of blood T cell repertoires in COVID-19. About the study: The study drew acute and convalescent COVID-19 samples from the United States, Italy and Spain. T cells, B-cell-depleted T cells, or PBMCs provided the cDNA or gDNA that served as material.

Methods used by the authors: Reference gene primers were amplified, and this amplification served to estimate nucleated cell counts. The protocol was immunoSEQ multiplex PCR, while the TCRdb copy is restricted to in-frame clones and leaves out a portion. That table furnishes V, J and clone size, whereas the DNA furnished D and trimming. The sample has approximately 50,000 clones; less than 80% are singletons. This CDR3 has 16 amino acids. The germline V gene has CDR1 SNHLY and CDR2 FYNNEI. V lost 4 bases to trimming and J lost 7 bases; unmatched junction nucleotides: 14. The material sequenced was peripheral blood. This clonotype was sampled from a man aged 65 to 79 with acute or convalescent COVID-19. This chain uses TRBV2 with TRBJ2-5; 8 positions match TRBD2. In nucleotides, the CDR3 is TGTGCCAGCAGTGCCCTTGTTTATACTAGCGGCGGGACCCAGTACTTC. Amino acid sequence: CASSALVYTSGGTQYF.